These 18 T cell receptor beta chains came from one sample sequenced in a study of T cell repertoires in cytomegalovirus infection. One entry per CDR3 protein, called by TCRdb with MiXCR from the reads. The sample has approximately 81,000 distinct CDR3 sequences; 20% to 30% are singletons. What these receptors recognize is not known. The sample was CD8+ T cells from cultured PBMCs, taken from culture after CMV antigen stimulation. The receptors were sampled from a human donor in good health (CMV status not recorded). Some clones in this sample may be carry-over from other donors' samples.

The chain is built from TRBV24-1 and TRBJ2-3; 7 nucleotides match TRBD2. The V gene's germline CDR1 is KGHDR and CDR2 SFDVKD. After removal of 4 bases from V and 1 base from J, the junction contained 4 bases not matched to a gene. The CDR3 has 15 amino acids. The CDR3 is CATSEPTSGTDTQYF. The DNA of the CDR3 is TGTGCCACCAGTGAGCCTACTAGCGGCACAGATACGCAGTATTTT.

This clonotype was observed many times. This chain links TRBV7-3 with TRBJ1-3; perhaps TRBD1 as D (5 bases). The CDR3 is made up of 15 amino acids. Germline V gene sequence: CDR1 SGHTA, CDR2 FQGTGA. V lost 3 bases and J lost 4, with 13 bases in between. The CDR3 coding sequence is TGTGCCAGCAGCTTTTCAGGGTCCTCCGGAAACACCATATATTTT. Translated, it gives CASSFSGSSGNTIYF.

V usage is TRBV24-1 and J usage is TRBJ2-1; D is unclear. Trimming took 7 bases from V and 0 from J, leaving 12 bases between them. Germline CDR1 KGHDR, CDR2 SFDVKD. The CDR3 spans 15 residues. CDR3 in amino acids: CATSRTPGSYNEQFF. The CDR3 DNA reads as TGTGCCACCAGCCGGACCCCCGGCTCCTACAATGAGCAGTTCTTC.

This rearrangement joins TRBV19 to TRBJ2-1; 8 bases line up with TRBD1. Germline assignment: CDR1 LNHDA and CDR2 SQIVND (reference sequence). CDR3 length: 15 residues. J gave up 3 bases and V 5 bases, and 6 bases lay outside the gene matches. The DNA for the CDR3 is TGTGCCAGTAGTTTCGGACAGGGCTTCTACAATGAGCAGTTCTTC. This encodes CASSFGQGFYNEQFF. Together with reference TRBV19 and TRBJ2-1, the CDR3 gives the full variable domain: DGGITQSPKYLFRKEGQNVTLSCEQNLNHDAMYWYRQDPGQGLRLIYYSQIVNDFQKGDIAEGYSVSREKKESFPLTVTSAQKNPTAFYLCASSFGQGFYNEQFFGPGTRLTVL.

Regarding this clonotype: Since a much larger clone is just one base distant, this may be a read error. This sequence joins TRBV11-2 and TRBJ2-1, with a tentative D call TRBD1 (5 bases). This CDR3 is built from 15 residues. Germline V lookup: CDR1 SGHAT, CDR2 FQNNGV. V dropped 2 bases and J dropped 7 bases, with 15 bases sitting between them. CDR3 sequence reads: CASSLTGGKGNEQFF. CDR3 nucleotide sequence: TGTGCCAGCAGCTTAACCGGTGGGAAGGGGAATGAGCAGTTCTTC.

The genes are TRBV3-1 and TRBJ1-1; possible D gene TRBD1, 6 bases. Germline V gene lookup returns CDR1 LGHDT and CDR2 YNNKEL (reference sequence). The CDR3 extends over 14 amino acids. V shed 4 bases and J shed 10 bases, with 19 bases lying between them. CDR3 DNA sequence: TGTGCCAGCAGCCCCGGGGGCACCGGAACGGGAGCTTTCTTT. Residues: CASSPGGTGTGAFF.

This chain links TRBV12-3 or TRBV12-4 with TRBJ1-1, with D unclear. The CDR3 is 16 residues long. Trimming pared 4 bases from V and 5 bases from J, leaving 20 bases between. The CDR3 DNA reads TGTGCCAGCAGTTCCCGATCTAGGGTTACGTGGACTGAAGCTTTCTTT. Translation gives CASSSRSRVTWTEAFF.

Of note for this clonotype: A much bigger clone sits one base away, suggesting this may be a read error. The chain is built from TRBV7-9 and TRBJ1-2, with 11 bases fitting TRBD1. The CDR3 is 15 amino acids. The V gene end was trimmed by 5 bases and the J gene end by 3 bases; junction bases not matched to a gene: 5. Germline CDR1 SEHNR, CDR2 FQNEAQ (reference sequence). Written as DNA, the CDR3 is TGTGCCAGCAGCAACCGGACAGGGGGCTACTATGGCTACACCTTC. The encoded protein is CASSNRTGGYYGYTF.

To note about this clonotype: This may arise from a read error, as a much more abundant clone is one base away. J is TRBJ1-1 and V is TRBV29-1; D is ambiguous. Looked up from germline, CDR1 is SQVTM and CDR2 is ANQGSEA. This CDR3 has 13 amino acids. In nucleotides, the CDR3 is TGCAGCGTTGAAGTTGAGGCGGGCACTGGAGCTTTCTTT. Encoded protein: CSVEVEAGTGAFF.

This clonotype showed up just a few times. The rearrangement uses TRBV28 and TRBJ1-1; D not certain. From germline, CDR1 is MDHEN and CDR2 SYDVKM. The CDR3 runs 14 residues. V shed 5 bases and J shed 1 base, with 11 bases lying between them. CDR3 residues: CASSPEVTNTEAFF. DNA for the CDR3: TGTGCCAGCAGTCCCGAAGTGACGAACACTGAAGCTTTCTTT.

The chain joins TRBV12-3 or TRBV12-4 to TRBJ1-5; the D is unclear. Trimming shortened V by 0 bases and J by 9 bases, and 12 bases separated the two germline ends. The CDR3 sequence is 14 residues long. This CDR3 reads CASSLARLNTPQHF. CDR3 in DNA: TGTGCCAGCAGTTTAGCACGGTTAAATACGCCCCAGCATTTT.

The V call is TRBV6-6, the J call TRBJ1-4, with D unresolved. Germline-derived CDR1 and CDR2 are MNHNY and SVGAGI (reference sequence). V was cut by 2 bases and J by 0 bases, with 16 bases left in between. This CDR3 contains 18 residues. The CDR3 DNA reads as TGTGCCAGCAGTTACGGGGAGACCTGGGCTGCAACTAATGAAAAACTGTTTTTT. This translates into CASSYGETWAATNEKLFF.

This clonotype was recorded a few times. This rearrangement joins TRBV7-9 to TRBJ2-2, with TRBD2 identical over 10 bases. Germline CDR1 is SEHNR and CDR2 is FQNEAQ (reference sequence). The J segment lost 1 base and the V segment lost 1 base, leaving 6 bases of the junction unmatched. The CDR3 is made up of 18 amino acids. The CDR3 nucleotides read TGTGCCAGCAGCTTAGAGGATAGCGGGAGGAGGAACACCGGGGAGCTGTTTTTT. As protein: CASSLEDSGRRNTGELFF.

This chain links TRBV11-2 with TRBJ2-7, with D tentatively TRBD2 (6 bases). The CDR3 is 17 amino acids. The V end lost 0 bases, the J end lost 0 bases, and 15 bases lay between the germline ends. Germline-derived CDR1 and CDR2 are SGHAT and FQNNGV. The CDR3 DNA follows: TGTGCCAGCAGCTTAGATGCGGAGAGGGAGGTCTCCTACGAGCAGTACTTC. Translated: CASSLDAEREVSYEQYF.

This clonotype has a handful of counts. This chain links TRBV4-1 with TRBJ2-2, with unresolved D. The V end was cut by 0 bases, the J end by 0 bases, with 11 bases between. Per the germline V gene, CDR1 is MGHRA and CDR2 is YSYEKL. CDR3 length: 17 residues. CDR3: CASSQEEQPTNTGELFF. DNA of the CDR3: TGCGCCAGCAGCCAAGAAGAACAGCCAACGAACACCGGGGAGCTGTTTTTT.

Remarks on this clonotype: One end of the junction is discordant with germline, which a read error may explain. The chain employs TRBV12-3 or TRBV12-4 and TRBJ1-4; D not resolved. This CDR3 has 14 residues. CDR3 region: CASSFAGSNEKLLF. The DNA for the CDR3 is TGTGCCAGCAGTTTTGCGGGGTCTAATGAAAAACTGCTTTTT.

This clonotype has at least ten counts. The V call is TRBV7-2, the J call TRBJ1-5; D gene unclear. The CDR3 sequence is 15 residues long. V lost 1 base and J lost 0, with 7 bases in between. CDR1 and CDR2 from the germline V gene are SGHTA and FQGNSA. The CDR3 loop reads CASSLVPSSNQPQHF. The CDR3 DNA is TGTGCCAGCAGCTTAGTGCCGAGTAGCAATCAGCCCCAGCATTTT.

This clonotype has a count of ten or more. The chain couples TRBV7-2 to TRBJ2-3; TRBD1 matches at 7 bases. CDR1 SGHTA and CDR2 FQGNSA come from the germline V gene. The CDR3 loop spans 15 amino acids. Trimming removed 2 bases from V and 6 bases from J; junction bases left unmatched: 8. In DNA, the CDR3 is TGTGCCAGCAGCTTAATAGGGGGCGATTGGGATACGCAGTATTTT. Its protein is CASSLIGGDWDTQYF. Full variable domain (missing parts from reference TRBV7-2 and TRBJ2-3): GAGVSQSPSNKVTEKGKDVELRCDPISGHTALYWYRQSLGQGLEFLIYFQGNSAPDKSGLPSDRFSAERTGGSVSTLTIQRTQQEDSAVYLCASSLIGGDWDTQYFGPGTRLTVL.